A selection of T cell receptor beta chains follows, all from one sample in a study of T cells in Graves' hyperthyroidism and ophthalmopathy. In TCRdb, the multiplex PCR reads were re-called with MiXCR into one record per CDR3 protein. The sample has 550,000 to 600,000 distinct CDR3 sequences, 14% seen once. Sequenced input: blood. Receptors were obtained from a woman aged 18-35 years with Graves' ophthalmopathy. CDR3s leave out the opening cysteine and the closing phenylalanine or tryptophan. Fields, in order: V gene, CDR3 protein.

v_gene: TRBV7-9; CDR3aa: ASSSPAVIGNEKLF
v_gene: TRBV6-1; CDR3aa: ASSGTGLLGNSPLH
v_gene: TRBV12-3/TRBV12-4; CDR3aa: ASSLSTSGIPNEQF
v_gene: TRBV20-1; CDR3aa: SARDYNTGELF
v_gene: TRBV19; CDR3aa: ASTDIAYEQY
v_gene: TRBV6-1; CDR3aa: ASTPSGELF
v_gene: TRBV4-2; CDR3aa: ASSQEKAPGELF
v_gene: TRBV11-2; CDR3aa: ASSLDSGVPGANYNEQF
v_gene: TRBV19; CDR3aa: ASSIDGPPPTQF
v_gene: TRBV28; CDR3aa: ASSQWGTSGSPTYNEQF
v_gene: TRBV29-1; CDR3aa: SVDRGDTEAF
v_gene: TRBV7-2; CDR3aa: ASSLYLGYEQY
v_gene: TRBV28; CDR3aa: ASQTRVGEQY
v_gene: TRBV19; CDR3aa: ASSIVDGTYEQY
v_gene: TRBV5-1; CDR3aa: ASSLARDSYNSPLH
v_gene: TRBV11-3; CDR3aa: ASSLGDRGTDTQY
v_gene: TRBV7-3; CDR3aa: ASSPKGDGELF
v_gene: TRBV2; CDR3aa: ASRDSGISFEQY
v_gene: TRBV4-3; CDR3aa: ASSQWLEVNTEAF
v_gene: TRBV28; CDR3aa: ASNLGTGSSYEQY
v_gene: TRBV5-1; CDR3aa: ASSLASVQETQY
v_gene: TRBV24-1; CDR3aa: ATSDPGTGANEQF
v_gene: TRBV12-3/TRBV12-4; CDR3aa: ASSFGRDQPQH
v_gene: TRBV19; CDR3aa: ASGGTRVTNEQF
v_gene: TRBV4-3; CDR3aa: ASSQDPVRPLVELF
v_gene: TRBV5-4; CDR3aa: ASSPGGGLDRNIQY
v_gene: TRBV6-1; CDR3aa: ASREAGHTGELF
v_gene: TRBV6-1; CDR3aa: ASANLGLRETQY
v_gene: TRBV9; CDR3aa: ASSVATGFTEAF
v_gene: TRBV20-1; CDR3aa: SVTRDINQPQH
v_gene: TRBV19; CDR3aa: ASSIAGTGNDEQF
v_gene: TRBV2; CDR3aa: ASSDGTGNYGYT
v_gene: TRBV11-2; CDR3aa: ASSTSTGGQETQY